Below, 8 T cell receptor beta chains from the same sample are listed, as sequenced in a study of T-cell memory formation after mild COVID-19. Each CDR3 protein gets one entry after TCRdb re-called the 5' RACE reads with MiXCR. This sample has 470,000 or so distinct CDR3 sequences, with around a sixth found just once. Sequencing used PBMCs or a T cell subset sorted from them (not recorded which). Every receptor here comes from an adult woman who had mild COVID-19 (a few samples of this study predate the infection). Cell type and time point are not known.

This clonotype appeared many times. This chain links TRBV7-2 with TRBJ1-2; a weak D match, TRBD1 (6 bases). The CDR3 contains 15 residues. CDR1 is SGHTA and CDR2 is FQGNSA in the germline V gene. Trimming took off 4 bases at V and 6 bases at J, with 18 bases between the two ends. CDR3 residues: CASSSKQGFGDGYTF. DNA for the CDR3: TGTGCCAGCAGCTCTAAACAGGGTTTTGGGGATGGCTACACCTTC.

This clonotype was seen only a few times. The chain links TRBV29-1 to TRBJ2-6; no clear D. CDR1 and CDR2 from the germline V gene are SQVTM and ANQGSEA. Trimming removed 4 bases at V and 0 bases at J, with 4 bases between. The CDR3 has 13 residues. In DNA, the CDR3 is TGCAGCGTTGCCCCCTCTGGGGCCAACGTCCTGACTTTC. As protein: CSVAPSGANVLTF.

A few counts support this clonotype. V is TRBV25-1 and J is TRBJ2-6; D call uncertain. V was trimmed by 4 bases and J by 4 bases, leaving 5 bases between them. CDR3 length: 13 amino acids. Germline CDR1 MGHDK, CDR2 SYGVNS. CDR3 amino acids: CASSARGANVLTF. The DNA for the CDR3 is TGTGCCAGCAGTGCCCGGGGGGCCAACGTCCTGACTTTC.

In its sample, this clonotype was seen many times. The V and J genes are TRBV20-1 and TRBJ2-2; TRBD2 matches 12 bases. The ends lost 5 bases at V and 7 bases at J; junction bases unmatched: 2. There are 13 residues in the CDR3. Germline values: CDR1 DFQATT, CDR2 SNEGSKA (reference sequence). The CDR3 region is CSAGGLAGGELFF. The CDR3 bases are TGCAGTGCTGGGGGACTAGCGGGCGGGGAGCTGTTTTTT.

The chain carries TRBV6-5 and TRBJ2-5; possible D gene TRBD2, 5 bases. The CDR3 loop spans 12 amino acids. V was clipped by 8 bases and J by 4 bases, with 11 bases between them. Germline V gives CDR1 MNHEY, CDR2 SVGAGI. CDR3 in amino acids: CASGSGLETQYF. CDR3 in DNA: TGTGCCAGCGGGTCGGGATTAGAGACCCAGTACTTC.

This clonotype was observed many times. This chain links TRBV12-3 or TRBV12-4 with TRBJ2-3; a possible D gene is TRBD1 (7 bases). The V and J ends lost 11 bases and 5 bases respectively, with 17 bases between them. The CDR3 is made up of 13 amino acids. The CDR3 DNA follows: TGTGCCGACTCAGGGGGGACGATAGATACGCAGTATTTT. Amino acid sequence: CADSGGTIDTQYF.

Many counts were recorded for this clonotype. V is TRBV4-1 and J is TRBJ1-1; maybe TRBD1 (5 bases). The V end lost 1 base, the J end lost 0 bases, and 15 bases lay between the germline ends. The CDR3 covers 17 residues. Germline V gene sequence: CDR1 MGHRA, CDR2 YSYEKL. The CDR3 protein is CASSQVVAGSLNTEAFF. Written as DNA, the CDR3 is TGCGCCAGCAGCCAAGTGGTGGCAGGGTCTCTGAACACTGAAGCTTTCTTT.

This clonotype was seen only a few times. The chain combines TRBV29-1 with TRBJ2-3; the D gene is possibly TRBD1 (6 bases). Germline V CDR1 and CDR2: SQVTM, ANQGSEA. Between the trimmed V and J ends, which lost 4 bases and 0 bases, there was a span of 17 bases. The CDR3 runs 16 residues. The CDR3 sequence is CSVGAERQVSTDTQYF. The CDR3, as DNA: TGCAGCGTTGGAGCGGAGAGACAGGTCAGCACAGATACGCAGTATTTT.